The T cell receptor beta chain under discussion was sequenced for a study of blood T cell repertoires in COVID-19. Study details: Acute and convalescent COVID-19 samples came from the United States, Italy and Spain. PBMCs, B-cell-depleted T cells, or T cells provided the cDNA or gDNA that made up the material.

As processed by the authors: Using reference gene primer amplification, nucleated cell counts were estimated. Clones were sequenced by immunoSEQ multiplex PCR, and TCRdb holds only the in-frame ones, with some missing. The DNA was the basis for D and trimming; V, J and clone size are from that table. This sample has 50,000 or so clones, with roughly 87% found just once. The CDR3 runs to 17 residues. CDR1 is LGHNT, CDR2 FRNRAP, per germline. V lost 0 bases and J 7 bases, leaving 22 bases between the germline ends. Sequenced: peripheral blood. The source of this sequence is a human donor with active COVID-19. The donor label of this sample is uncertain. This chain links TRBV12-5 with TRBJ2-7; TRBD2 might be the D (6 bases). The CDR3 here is CASGLVLGGARLSEQYF. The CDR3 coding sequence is TGTGCTAGTGGTTTGGTACTAGGCGGGGCGCGTTTGAGTGAGCAGTACTTC.